This T cell receptor (beta chain) was sequenced for a study of cytomegalovirus exposure and HLA in healthy donors. PCR used 60 Vbeta primers and 13 Jbeta primers. This table comes from immunoSEQ multiplex PCR, and its TCRdb copy is limited to in-frame clones, with some not included. The repertoire holds 140,000 to 150,000 clones, with around 80% as singletons. CDR1 and CDR2 from the germline V gene are SGDLS and YYNGEE. The CDR3 sequence is 15 residues long. V shed 0 bases and J shed 2 bases, with 10 bases lying between them. V gene TRBV9 combines with J gene TRBJ2-3; no clear D. The clonotype comes from a female donor in good health and CMV-seronegative. The sample consisted of PBMCs. CDR3 nucleotides: TGTGCCAGCAGCGTAGGAGCAGGCCCCACAGATACGCAGTATTTT. This gives the protein CASSVGAGPTDTQYF.